This T cell receptor beta chain was sequenced for a study of cytomegalovirus exposure and HLA in healthy donors. Study observations and caveats: Altogether, 150 or so TCR beta chains were recorded as cytomegalovirus-associated. CMV serostatus was the sole immune exposure information available. A few V segments could not be told apart, such as TRBV6-2 and TRBV6-3, and were left out. Equally common other TCR beta chains were less clonally expanded than HLA-associated ones, a later analysis found.

The PCR used 60 Vbeta and 13 Jbeta primers. Libraries were prepared by immunoSEQ multiplex PCR; TCRdb keeps only in-frame clonotypes and omits some of them. The sample lists about 170,000 clones, approximately 84% seen once, with approximately 2.5% in the top ten. Concerning this clone itself: Its specificity is not known.

V shed 7 bases, J shed 6 bases, and the junction held 6 bases outside the gene matches. CDR3 length equals 13 residues. Germline CDR1 reads SNHLY; CDR2 reads FYNNEI. This TCR was recovered from a young man in good health and CMV-seropositive. Specimen: PBMCs. The rearrangement uses TRBV2 and TRBJ2-1; TRBD2 agrees at 7 bases. The DNA of the CDR3 is TGTGCCAGCAAGCGGGGCATGGGCAATGAGCAGTTCTTC. Its protein product is CASKRGMGNEQFF.